This T cell receptor (beta chain) emerged from a study of T cell responses to AZD1222 COVID-19 vaccine. The V and J ends lost 4 bases and 5 bases respectively, with 16 bases between them. Germline V gene lookup returns CDR1 ENHRY and CDR2 SYGVKD. This CDR3 region has 15 residues. This clone was observed once. Here immunoSEQ multiplex PCR was the method, and the copy in TCRdb shows in-frame clones only, minus some. Of tens of thousands of clones in the sample, 80% to 95% are singletons; the top ten hold roughly 5%. The material was peripheral blood, obtained 28 days after the second AZD1222 dose. The sequence was obtained from an adult who received the AZD1222 COVID-19 vaccine. The chain carries TRBV10-3 and TRBJ2-3, with D hard to call. Here the CDR3 DNA reads TGTGCCATCAGTGCGAAGGAGTCAGAAGGAGATACGCAGTATTTT. Protein sequence: CAISAKESEGDTQYF.